This T cell receptor beta chain is from a study of T cell changes during pregnancy in multiple sclerosis. V lost 6 bases and J lost 0; bases outside the gene matches: 9. Germline CDR1 is MNHNY and CDR2 is SVGAGI (reference sequence). CDR3 length: 16 residues. Some clones are missing from TCRdb's copy, which holds only in-frame ones; the method was immunoSEQ multiplex PCR. The table has almost 50,000 clones, about 90% seen once. The sequence came from a female donor in good health, enrolled as a control in a pregnancy study. This chain joins TRBV6-6 and TRBJ2-3, with TRBD2 matching 7 bases. Sequenced here: CD4+ T cells from peripheral blood mononuclear cells, sampled in the second trimester of pregnancy. The CDR3 here is CASSPARAGSTDTQYF. The CDR3 coding sequence is TGTGCCAGCAGCCCGGCACGAGCGGGGAGCACAGATACGCAGTATTTT.